This T cell receptor (beta chain) was observed in a study of control samples from healthy donors and cancer patients. The assay was immunoSEQ multiplex PCR, and TCRdb's table has in-frame clones only and misses some. The sample consists of around 94,000 clones, roughly 94% of them appearing once. This clone was seen a handful of times. Germline V gene sequence: CDR1 SGHRS, CDR2 YFSETQ. With 1 base clipped from V and 2 bases from J, the junction kept 2 bases outside the gene matches. The CDR3 is 14 residues long. This sequence was found in a woman aged 18 to 35 in good health. This chain links TRBV5-1 with TRBJ2-7, with 8 nucleotides matching TRBD2. Sequenced material: blood. CDR3 residues: CASSLLAGPYEQYF. CDR3 in DNA: TGCGCCAGCAGCTTGCTAGCGGGCCCCTACGAGCAGTACTTC.